This is a list of T cell receptor beta chains from one sample in a study of breast tumors, draining lymph nodes, adjacent tissues. TCRdb independently ran MiXCR on the multiplex PCR reads; one entry per CDR3 protein. The sample records about 31,000 distinct CDR3 sequences, over 55% being singletons. What was sequenced was breast tumor tissue. The receptors derive from a female donor with breast cancer. Some clones in this sample may be carry-over from other donors' samples. Both conserved end residues are part of each CDR3.

CASSQRQGADEQSF	TRBV14
CASRYGTGPSEQYF	TRBV6-2/TRBV6-3
CASSAQNEKLFF	TRBV25-1
CASSEVSATGELFF	TRBV2
CASSLDRGAGTAQHF	TRBV7-2
CASSEARQAGANRNSPLHF	TRBV2
CASSYSGQRVNQPQHF	TRBV6-2/TRBV6-3
CASSLQRSSYNSPLHF	TRBV7-2
CASSPGDRGIDEQYF	TRBV7-9
CSATQGGNNQPQHF	TRBV20-1
CASSTRGKGGGFRYNEQFF	TRBV11-2
CSARPGGMTDTQYF	TRBV20-1
CATSPQGASGNTIYF	TRBV24-1
CASSYSSGRGYTF	TRBV6-5
CSARDLTGRETQYF	TRBV20-1
CSASPPGTSRTEAFF	TRBV20-1